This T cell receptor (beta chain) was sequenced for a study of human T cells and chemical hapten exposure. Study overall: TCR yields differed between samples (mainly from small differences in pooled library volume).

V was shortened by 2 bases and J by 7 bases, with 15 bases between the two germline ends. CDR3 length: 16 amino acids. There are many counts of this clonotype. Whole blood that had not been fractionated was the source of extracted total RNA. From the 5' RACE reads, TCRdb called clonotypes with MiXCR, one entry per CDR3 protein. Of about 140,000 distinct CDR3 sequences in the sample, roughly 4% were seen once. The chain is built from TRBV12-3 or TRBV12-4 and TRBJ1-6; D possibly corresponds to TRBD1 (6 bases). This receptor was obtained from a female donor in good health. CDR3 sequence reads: CASSLLPGAQNSPLHF. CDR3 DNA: TGTGCCAGCAGTTTACTCCCAGGGGCTCAGAATTCACCCCTCCACTTT.